Each of the 8 T cell receptor beta chains below was sequenced from the same sample in a study of neurological immune-mediated disorders. MiXCR was run by TCRdb on the 5' RACE reads, yielding one entry per CDR3 protein. The sample shows fewer than 50,000 distinct CDR3 sequences, around 13% of them seen only once. The sequencing input was CD4+ T cells from blood. Every receptor here comes from a woman aged 60-70 years with HTLV-1-associated myelopathy (HAM/TSP).

This clonotype was counted many times. This chain uses TRBV7-9 with TRBJ2-1; D might be TRBD2 (7 bases). The CDR3 consists of 17 residues. Germline values: CDR1 SEHNR, CDR2 FQNEAQ (reference sequence). Trimming left V 2 bases short and J 3 bases short, with 17 bases between. The CDR3 spells CASSLSLVGGDYNEQFF. The DNA for the CDR3 is TGTGCCAGCAGCTTAAGTTTGGTAGGGGGGGACTACAATGAGCAGTTCTTC.

This clonotype was observed at least ten times. The chain links TRBV12-3 or TRBV12-4 to TRBJ1-1; 9 bases line up with TRBD1. The CDR3 covers 13 residues. V shed 6 bases and J 11 bases; nucleotides not matched to a gene: 10. The CDR3: CASRPSTGGRAFF. The CDR3 nucleotides are TGTGCCAGCAGACCCAGCACAGGGGGCCGTGCTTTCTTT.

This clonotype has ten or more counts. The chain carries TRBV5-1 and TRBJ1-2, with 10 positions matching TRBD1. Germline-derived CDR1 and CDR2 are SGHRS and YFSETQ. The CDR3 runs 17 residues. Losses at the gene ends were 5 bases for V and 1 base for J; bases not matched to a gene: 11. The CDR3 DNA follows: TGCGCCAGCAGACGTGGACAGGGGGGAGAAGTTAACTATGGCTACACCTTC. Protein: CASRRGQGGEVNYGYTF.

V is TRBV18 and J is TRBJ2-2; 8 bases align to TRBD1. CDR1 KGHSH and CDR2 LQKENI come from the germline V gene. The trim removed 3 bases at V and 0 bases at J, leaving 9 bases unmatched. The CDR3 is 18 amino acids. The CDR3 DNA sequence: TGTGCCAGCTCACCTCTGGACAGGGCCGGTCCGAACACCGGGGAGCTGTTTTTT. As protein: CASSPLDRAGPNTGELFF. The full variable domain, in which reference TRBV18 and TRBJ2-2 provide the parts outside the CDR3, is NAGVMQNPRHLVRRRGQEARLRCSPMKGHSHVYWYRQLPEEGLKFMVYLQKENIIDESGMPKERFSAEFPKEGPSILRIQQVVRGDSAAYFCASSPLDRAGPNTGELFFGEGSRLTVL.

This clonotype was detected many times. The J gene is TRBJ2-2, the V gene TRBV6-1; D remains ambiguous. CDR3 length equals 14 residues. V dropped 6 bases and J dropped 3 bases, with 11 bases sitting between them. Per germline, CDR1 MNHNS and CDR2 SASEGT. The CDR3 region is CASRLQPYTGELFF. In nucleotides, the CDR3 is TGTGCCAGCAGATTGCAACCGTACACCGGGGAGCTGTTTTTT.

The table lists this clonotype with many counts. The chain is built from TRBV6-2 or TRBV6-3 and TRBJ2-3; D is ambiguous. Germline loops: CDR1 MNHEY, CDR2 SVGEGT. The CDR3 loop spans 14 amino acids. V was pared by 2 bases and J by 2 bases, with 8 bases between. The CDR3 protein is CASSYTADTDTQYF. CDR3 DNA: TGTGCCAGCAGTTACACGGCGGACACAGATACGCAGTATTTT.

In its sample, this clonotype was seen many times. CDR3: CSVGASDQPQHF. DNA of the CDR3: TGCAGCGTAGGGGCCTCCGATCAGCCCCAGCATTTT. This chain joins TRBV29-1 and TRBJ1-5, with a weak D call TRBD1 (5 bases). This CDR3 region has 12 residues. Germline V gives CDR1 SQVTM, CDR2 ANQGSEA. Trimming pared 6 bases from V and 5 bases from J, leaving 11 bases between. Complete variable domain (other parts from reference TRBV29-1 and TRBJ1-5): SAVISQKPSRDICQRGTSLTIQCQVDSQVTMMFWYRQQPGQSLTLIATANQGSEATYESGFVIDKFPISRPNLTFSTLTVSNMSPEDSSIYLCSVGASDQPQHFGDGTRLSIL.

This clonotype was counted many times. V and J are TRBV7-9 and TRBJ1-2, with D uncertain. Trimming took 7 bases from V and 2 from J, leaving 20 bases between them. The CDR3 is made up of 16 amino acids. Germline V gene lookup returns CDR1 SEHNR and CDR2 FQNEAQ (reference sequence). Written as DNA, the CDR3 is TGTGCCAGCAAACCCCCCCCAGGCAGGAGGAACTATGGCTACACCTTC. This sequence encodes CASKPPPGRRNYGYTF.